This T cell receptor (beta chain) was profiled in a study of blood T cell repertoires in COVID-19. Study-level information: Sites across the United States, Italy and Spain contributed samples from acute and convalescent COVID-19.

For this clone: The conserved closing phenylalanine or tryptophan is absent in this CDR3, likely reflecting a read error.

Sequencing was performed with immunoSEQ multiplex PCR; in TCRdb, only in-frame clones are kept and a portion is missing. Altogether some 290,000 clones are present, 90% to 95% being singletons, with the ten largest covering almost 4%. CDR1 is SGHRS, CDR2 YFSETQ, per germline. The CDR3 consists of 15 residues. The V end was cut by 0 bases, the J end by 2 bases, with 11 bases between. This TCR derives from a woman between 25 and 40 years old who had been exposed to COVID-19. Sequencing was carried out using PBMCs or T cells enriched from blood (not recorded which). The V gene is TRBV5-1, the J gene TRBJ1-1, with D maybe TRBD1 (5 bases). CDR3 in amino acids: CASSLDGRDNTEAFP. CDR3 nucleotides: TGCGCCAGCAGCTTGGACGGCAGGGATAACACTGAAGCTTTCCCC.